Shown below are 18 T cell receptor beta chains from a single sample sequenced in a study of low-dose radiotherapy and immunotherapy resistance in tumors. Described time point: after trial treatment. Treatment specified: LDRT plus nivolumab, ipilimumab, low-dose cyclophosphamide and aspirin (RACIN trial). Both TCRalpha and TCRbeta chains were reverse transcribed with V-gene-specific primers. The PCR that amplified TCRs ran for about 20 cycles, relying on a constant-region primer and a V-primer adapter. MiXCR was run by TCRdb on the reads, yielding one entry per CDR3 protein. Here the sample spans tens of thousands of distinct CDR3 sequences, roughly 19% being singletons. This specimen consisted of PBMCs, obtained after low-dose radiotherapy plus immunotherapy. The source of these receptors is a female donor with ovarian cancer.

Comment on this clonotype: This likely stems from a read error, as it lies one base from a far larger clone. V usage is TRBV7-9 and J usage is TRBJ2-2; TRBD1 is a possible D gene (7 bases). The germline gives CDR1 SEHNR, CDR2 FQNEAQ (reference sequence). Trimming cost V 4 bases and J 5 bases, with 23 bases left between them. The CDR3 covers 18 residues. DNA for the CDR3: TGTGCCAGCAGCTCAAGGGGGCGTCTAGCGCGAGGAACCGGGGAGCTGTTTTTT. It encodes CASSSRGRLARGTGELFF.

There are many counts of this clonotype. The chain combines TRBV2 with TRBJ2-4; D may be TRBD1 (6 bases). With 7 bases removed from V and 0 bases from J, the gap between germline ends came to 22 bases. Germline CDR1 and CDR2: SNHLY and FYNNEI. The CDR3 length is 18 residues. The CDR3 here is CASTTDSQTTLAKNIQYF. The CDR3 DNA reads TGTGCCAGCACAACGGACAGCCAAACTACTCTAGCCAAAAACATTCAGTACTTC. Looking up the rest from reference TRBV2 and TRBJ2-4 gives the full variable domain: EPEVTQTPSHQVTQMGQEVILRCVPISNHLYFYWYRQILGQKVEFLVSFYNNEISEKSEIFDDQFSVERPDGSNFTLKIRSTKLEDSAMYFCASTTDSQTTLAKNIQYFGAGTRLSVL.

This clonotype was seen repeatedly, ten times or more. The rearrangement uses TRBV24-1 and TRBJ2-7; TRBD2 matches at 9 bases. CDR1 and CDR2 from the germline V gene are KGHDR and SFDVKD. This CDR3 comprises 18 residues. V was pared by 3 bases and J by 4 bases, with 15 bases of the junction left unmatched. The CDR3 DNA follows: TGTGCCACCAGTGATCCCAACCTATCTAGCGGGATTGGGTACGAGCAGTACTTC. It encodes CATSDPNLSSGIGYEQYF.

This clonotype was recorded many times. The DNA of the CDR3 is TGTGCCAGCAGCTACAGGGCGGCAGGGGCCAACGTCCTGACTTTC. It specifies CASSYRAAGANVLTF. The chain has TRBV6-6 and TRBJ2-6; tentative D call: TRBD1 (6 bases). The length of the CDR3 is 15 residues. Trimming stripped 6 bases from V and 4 bases from J, with 13 bases between. Germline V gene data show CDR1 as MNHNY and CDR2 as SVGAGI (reference sequence).

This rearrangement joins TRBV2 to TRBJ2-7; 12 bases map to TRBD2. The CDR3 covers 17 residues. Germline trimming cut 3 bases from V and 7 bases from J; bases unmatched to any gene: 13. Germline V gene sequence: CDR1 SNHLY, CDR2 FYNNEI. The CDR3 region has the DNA TGTGCCAGCAGTGAGGTTCTGGCGACTAGCGGGGGAACAGAGCAGTACTTC. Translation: CASSEVLATSGGTEQYF.

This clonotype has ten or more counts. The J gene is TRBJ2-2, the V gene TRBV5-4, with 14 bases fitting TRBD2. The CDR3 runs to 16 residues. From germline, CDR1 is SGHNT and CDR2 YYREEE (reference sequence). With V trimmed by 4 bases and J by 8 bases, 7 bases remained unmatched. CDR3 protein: CASSKAGTSGRGELFF. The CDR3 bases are TGTGCCAGCAGCAAAGCCGGGACTAGCGGGAGAGGGGAGCTGTTTTTT.

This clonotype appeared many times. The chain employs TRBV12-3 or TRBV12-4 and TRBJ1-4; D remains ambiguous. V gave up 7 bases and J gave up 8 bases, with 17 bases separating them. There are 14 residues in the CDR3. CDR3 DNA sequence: TGTGCCAGCACCCGTCGGAGGGCCGGGGAAAAACTGTTTTTT. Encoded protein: CASTRRRAGEKLFF.

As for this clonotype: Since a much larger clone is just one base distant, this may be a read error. CDR3: CSARVPRERPEAFF. The DNA for the CDR3 is TGCAGTGCTAGAGTACCACGGGAGCGGCCTGAAGCTTTCTTT. The V and J genes are TRBV20-1 and TRBJ1-1, with D unresolved. The CDR3 loop spans 14 amino acids. Germline lookup yields CDR1 DFQATT and CDR2 SNEGSKA (reference sequence). V shed 1 base and J shed 6 bases, with 15 bases lying between them.

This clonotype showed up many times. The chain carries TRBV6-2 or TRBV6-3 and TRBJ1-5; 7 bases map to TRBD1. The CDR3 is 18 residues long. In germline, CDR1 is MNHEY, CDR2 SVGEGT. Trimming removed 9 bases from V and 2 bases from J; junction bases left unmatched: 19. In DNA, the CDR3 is TGTGCCAGTCTCCCCCCAGGGGGAGCCTTAGATGGCAATCAGCCCCAGCATTTT. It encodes CASLPPGGALDGNQPQHF.

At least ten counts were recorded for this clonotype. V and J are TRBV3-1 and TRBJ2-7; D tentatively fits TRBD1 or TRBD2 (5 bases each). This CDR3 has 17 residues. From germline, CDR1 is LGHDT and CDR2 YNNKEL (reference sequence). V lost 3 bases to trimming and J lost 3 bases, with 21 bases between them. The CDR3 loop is CASSQGLGVKGLYEQYF. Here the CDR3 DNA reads TGTGCCAGCAGCCAGGGGCTCGGGGTAAAAGGTCTCTACGAGCAGTACTTC.

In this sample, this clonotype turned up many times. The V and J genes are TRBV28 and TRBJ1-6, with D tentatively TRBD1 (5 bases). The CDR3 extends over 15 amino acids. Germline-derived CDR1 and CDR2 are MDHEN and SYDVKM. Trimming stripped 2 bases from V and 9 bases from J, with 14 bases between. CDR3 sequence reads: CASSLVSQGGSPLHF. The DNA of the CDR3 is TGTGCCAGCAGTTTAGTTAGTCAGGGTGGTTCACCCCTCCACTTT.

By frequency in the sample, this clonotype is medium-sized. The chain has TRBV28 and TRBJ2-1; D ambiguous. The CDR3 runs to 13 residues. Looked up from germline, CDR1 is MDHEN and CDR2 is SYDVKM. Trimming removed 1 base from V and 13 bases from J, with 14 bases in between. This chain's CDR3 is CASSLLTPQIQFF. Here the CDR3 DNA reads TGTGCCAGCAGTTTATTGACGCCACAAATACAGTTCTTC.

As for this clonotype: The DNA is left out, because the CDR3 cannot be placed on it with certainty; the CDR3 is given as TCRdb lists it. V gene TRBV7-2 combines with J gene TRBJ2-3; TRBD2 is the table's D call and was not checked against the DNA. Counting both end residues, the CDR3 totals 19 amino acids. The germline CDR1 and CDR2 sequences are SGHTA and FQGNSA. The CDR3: CASSFYICSARAGQNTQYF.

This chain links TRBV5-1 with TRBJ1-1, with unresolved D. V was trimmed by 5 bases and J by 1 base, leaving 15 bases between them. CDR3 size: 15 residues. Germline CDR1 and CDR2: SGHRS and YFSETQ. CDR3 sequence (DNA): TGCGCCAGCAGATACGACCTTCCGGGGAACACTGAAGCTTTCTTT. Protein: CASRYDLPGNTEAFF.

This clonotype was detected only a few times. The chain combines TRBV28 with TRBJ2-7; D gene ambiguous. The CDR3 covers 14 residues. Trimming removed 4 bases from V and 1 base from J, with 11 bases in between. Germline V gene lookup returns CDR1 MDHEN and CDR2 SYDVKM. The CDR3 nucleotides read TGTGCCAGCAGTTCCCCGTCACGATCCTACGAGCAGTACTTC. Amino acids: CASSSPSRSYEQYF. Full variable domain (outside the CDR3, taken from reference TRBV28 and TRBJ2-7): DVKVTQSSRYLVKRTGEKVFLECVQDMDHENMFWYRQDPGLGLRLIYFSYDVKMKEKGDIPEGYSVSREKKERFSLILESASTNQTSMYLCASSSPSRSYEQYFGPGTRLTVT.

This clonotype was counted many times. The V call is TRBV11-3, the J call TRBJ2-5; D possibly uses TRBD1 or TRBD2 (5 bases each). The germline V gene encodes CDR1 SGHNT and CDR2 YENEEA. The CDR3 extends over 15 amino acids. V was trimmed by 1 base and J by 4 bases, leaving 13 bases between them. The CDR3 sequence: CASSLGDVKGETQYF. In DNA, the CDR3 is TGTGCCAGCAGCTTAGGGGACGTAAAGGGAGAGACCCAGTACTTC.

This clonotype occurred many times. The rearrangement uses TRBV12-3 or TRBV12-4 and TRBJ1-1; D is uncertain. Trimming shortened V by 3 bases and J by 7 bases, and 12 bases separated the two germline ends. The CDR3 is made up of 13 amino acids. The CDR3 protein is CASSFRQAGEAFF. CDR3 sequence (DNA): TGTGCCAGCAGTTTTCGCCAGGCGGGTGAAGCTTTCTTT.

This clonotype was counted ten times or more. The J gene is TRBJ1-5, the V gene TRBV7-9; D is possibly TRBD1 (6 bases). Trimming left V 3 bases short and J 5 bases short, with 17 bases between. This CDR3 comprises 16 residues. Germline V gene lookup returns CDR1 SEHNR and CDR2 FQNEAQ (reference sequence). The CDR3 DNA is TGTGCCAGCAGCTTGGCGGTTTGGCAGGGGTATCAGCCCCAGCATTTT. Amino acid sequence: CASSLAVWQGYQPQHF.